The sequence of this T cell receptor beta chain was determined in a study of cytomegalovirus exposure and HLA in healthy donors. Study-wide context: Most donors, 81% of over 350 genotyped, fell in the Caucasian-associated ancestry cluster. Study outcomes and limitations: Listed as cytomegalovirus-associated were 150 or so TCR beta chains. Cytomegalovirus status was reportedly diagnosed by the classifier with high specificity and sensitivity.

The V end was cut by 1 base, the J end by 4 bases, with 13 bases between. Germline V gene sequence: CDR1 SGHAT, CDR2 FQDESV (reference sequence). This CDR3 has 15 residues. For this clone: Its specificity is unknown.

The PCR made use of 60 Vbeta and 13 Jbeta primers. As originally analysed: Later reanalysis found around 74 million unique TCR beta chains, approximately 11 million of them shared. Here immunoSEQ multiplex PCR was the method, and the copy in TCRdb shows in-frame clones only, minus some. V, J and clone size were drawn from that table, and D and trimming were deduced from the DNA. The listing records 200,000 to 250,000 clones. Specimen: PBMCs. The V gene is TRBV11-1, the J gene TRBJ1-2; D gene unclear. The receptor was isolated from a girl aged 2-10 years in good health and CMV-seropositive. This chain's CDR3 is CASSLGGPTLYGYTF. The DNA for the CDR3 is TGTGCCAGCAGCTTAGGAGGGCCGACCCTCTATGGCTACACCTTC.